The rows below give T cell receptor beta chains drawn from one sample of a study of siplizumab effects on memory and regulatory T cells. Clones were read by immunoSEQ multiplex PCR, and TCRdb kept only the in-frame ones, dropping some. In the table there are about 80,000 clones, approximately 95% of which are singletons. Sequences were obtained from CD8+ T cells sorted from blood. The source of these receptors is a human donor in good health. Both conserved end residues are trimmed from each CDR3.

>TRBJ1-1|TRBV4-1
ASSEGVNTEAF
>TRBJ1-6|TRBV5-6
ASSSAGTGISPLH
>TRBJ2-7|TRBV9
ASSVGGGAYEQY
>TRBJ2-7|TRBV9
ASSQGQPPGEQY
>TRBJ1-1|TRBV19
ASIKADTEAF
>TRBJ2-7|TRBV19
ASSITGGPQY
>TRBJ1-1|TRBV19
ASSSRQALHTEAF
>TRBJ2-3|TRBV7-2
ASSWEGVVDTQY
>TRBJ2-3|TRBV7-3
ASSLTPRLLTSTDTQY
>TRBJ2-3|TRBV27
ASSLGPDTQY
>TRBJ1-2|TRBV19
ASSYTWGDYGYT
>TRBJ2-7|TRBV4-1
ASSGPSSYEQY
>TRBJ2-1|TRBV29-1
SVEAMDGTLRNEQF
>TRBJ2-7|TRBV28
ASSSEDRGEGTREQY
>TRBJ2-1|TRBV2
ASRGNSGRSSYNEQF
>TRBJ1-1|TRBV7-9
ASSLGASTEAF
>TRBJ2-7|TRBV6-5
ASSIGSSYEQY
>TRBJ2-1|TRBV5-6
ASSLVGADNEQF
>TRBJ2-3|TRBV7-9
ASSFLDTQY
>TRBJ2-7|TRBV2
ASSEGPYEQY
>TRBJ2-1|TRBV6-1
ASSTSGEQF
>TRBJ2-7|TRBV5-4
ASSLAGEQY
>TRBJ1-1|TRBV28
ASSLTPDRDPEAF
>TRBJ2-3|TRBV5-8
ASSLLESDTQY
>TRBJ1-1|TRBV19
ASSMGDRGYIPEAF
>TRBJ1-5|TRBV19
ASTRDRYYSNQPQH
>TRBJ2-3|TRBV15
ATSRDRMGTDTQY
>TRBJ2-1|TRBV29-1
SVVEGTVDNEQF
>TRBJ2-2|TRBV13
ASSPGLTGWMAGELF
>TRBJ1-5|TRBV7-6
ASSLNEGAGFQGPQH
>TRBJ2-1|TRBV29-1
STYRGATYNEQF
>TRBJ2-1|TRBV4-1
ASSQDQGGWTAANEQF
>TRBJ2-1|TRBV27
ASSLIGTGFPEQF
>TRBJ2-1|TRBV19
ASSIAKNNEQF
>TRBJ2-1|TRBV7-9
ASSFGASYNEQF
>TRBJ2-7|TRBV7-9
ASSLNGEDYEQY
>TRBJ1-1|TRBV7-6
ASSLKGGAEAF
>TRBJ1-2|TRBV4-1
ASSHVTGRDGYT
>TRBJ1-4|TRBV9
ASSGGGVSEKLF
>TRBJ2-6|TRBV4-1
ASTKIYRDGGANVLT
>TRBJ2-7|TRBV9
ASSLQGGSDEQY
>TRBJ2-7|TRBV19
ASSITHGTAEQY
>TRBJ1-4|TRBV14
ASSTGGFATNEKLF
>TRBJ2-7|TRBV5-1
ASTQRGLAIYEQY
>TRBJ2-7|TRBV29-1
SVVFRSSYEQY
>TRBJ2-7|TRBV28
ASTPPRLAGGGDEQY
>TRBJ2-7|TRBV19
ASSIVGDSSYEQY
>TRBJ2-7|TRBV6-1
ASSESARSYEQY
>TRBJ2-7|TRBV6-6
ASSLGDRTYEQY
>TRBJ2-3|TRBV11-3
ASSPGGDTQY
>TRBJ1-1|TRBV9
ASSPSPKIVTTEAF
>TRBJ1-1|TRBV6-5
ASRRGPGGEAF